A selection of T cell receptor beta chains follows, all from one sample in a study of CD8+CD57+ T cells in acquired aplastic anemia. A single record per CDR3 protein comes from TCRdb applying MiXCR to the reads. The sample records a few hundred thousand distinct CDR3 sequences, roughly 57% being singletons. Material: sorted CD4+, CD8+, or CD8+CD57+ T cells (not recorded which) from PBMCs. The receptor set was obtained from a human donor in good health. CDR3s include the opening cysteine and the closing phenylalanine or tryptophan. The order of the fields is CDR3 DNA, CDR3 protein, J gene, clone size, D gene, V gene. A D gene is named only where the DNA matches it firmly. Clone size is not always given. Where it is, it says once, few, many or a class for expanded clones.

CDR3 DNA: TGTGCCATCAGTGAGTCGCGGGGGCCCAAGGCGCAGTACTTT
CDR3 protein: CAISESRGPKAQYF
J gene: TRBJ2-3
clone size: -
D gene: -
V gene: TRBV10-3

CDR3 DNA: TGCGCCAGCAGCTTGGACAGGGCGCACTACAATGAGCAGTTCTTC
CDR3 protein: CASSLDRAHYNEQFF
J gene: TRBJ2-1
clone size: -
D gene: -
V gene: TRBV5-1

CDR3 DNA: TGTGCCAGCAGTTTGGTACTGACAACTGAAGCTTTCTTT
CDR3 protein: CASSLVLTTEAFF
J gene: TRBJ1-1
clone size: many
D gene: -
V gene: TRBV27

CDR3 DNA: TGTGCCAGCAGTGAGGACAGGGCTCCTTTATTGGCATACTTC
CDR3 protein: CASSEDRAPLLAYF
J gene: TRBJ2-5
clone size: few
D gene: TRBD1
V gene: TRBV7-6

CDR3 DNA: TGTGCCAGCCGATTAGCGAGCTCCTACGAGCAGTACTTC
CDR3 protein: CASRLASSYEQYF
J gene: TRBJ2-7
clone size: many
D gene: -
V gene: TRBV7-9

CDR3 DNA: TGCAGTGCTAGGCAGGCCAACGTCCTGACTTTC
CDR3 protein: CSARQANVLTF
J gene: TRBJ2-6
clone size: -
D gene: -
V gene: TRBV20-1

CDR3 DNA: TGCAGCGTTCGAGGCCGGGAGAACTATGGCTACACCTTC
CDR3 protein: CSVRGRENYGYTF
J gene: TRBJ1-2
clone size: -
D gene: -
V gene: TRBV29-1

CDR3 DNA: TGTGCCAGCAGCCGATCTCGGACAGGCGAAAATGGCTACACCTTC
CDR3 protein: CASSRSRTGENGYTF
J gene: TRBJ1-2
clone size: once
D gene: TRBD1
V gene: TRBV7-2

CDR3 DNA: TGTGCCAGCAGCTCGCTTGGGGAGGACAATGAAAAACTGTTTTTT
CDR3 protein: CASSSLGEDNEKLFF
J gene: TRBJ1-4
clone size: -
D gene: -
V gene: TRBV7-2

CDR3 DNA: TGTGCCACCAGTGACCGGACAGGCATAGGCAATCAGCCCCAGCATTTT
CDR3 protein: CATSDRTGIGNQPQHF
J gene: TRBJ1-5
clone size: once
D gene: TRBD1
V gene: TRBV24-1

CDR3 DNA: TGCAGTGCTAGTACTAGCGGGAGGATGTACGAGCAGTACTTC
CDR3 protein: CSASTSGRMYEQYF
J gene: TRBJ2-7
clone size: -
D gene: TRBD2
V gene: TRBV20-1

CDR3 DNA: TGTGCCAGCAGCTTACTTGGACAGCCCGCTAACTATGGCTACACCTTC
CDR3 protein: CASSLLGQPANYGYTF
J gene: TRBJ1-2
clone size: once
D gene: -
V gene: TRBV7-9

CDR3 DNA: TGCGCCAGCAGCGAGGATCCGGGACAGGGGGCTTTCACCCACAATGAGCAGTTCTTC
CDR3 protein: CASSEDPGQGAFTHNEQFF
J gene: TRBJ2-1
clone size: many
D gene: TRBD1
V gene: TRBV5-1

CDR3 DNA: TGTGCCAGCAGTGAAGGGGAGCGGGTGGAAAAAACCAGACCCTACGAGCAGTACTTC
CDR3 protein: CASSEGERVEKTRPYEQYF
J gene: TRBJ2-7
clone size: -
D gene: -
V gene: TRBV2

CDR3 DNA: TGTGCCATCAGTGAGATAGCAGGGGGTCAGCCCCAGCATTTT
CDR3 protein: CAISEIAGGQPQHF
J gene: TRBJ1-5
clone size: -
D gene: TRBD1
V gene: TRBV10-3

CDR3 DNA: TGTGCCAGCAGCTCTTCGGCGCGGTGGGGCAATCAGCCCCAGCATTTT
CDR3 protein: CASSSSARWGNQPQHF
J gene: TRBJ1-5
clone size: once
D gene: -
V gene: TRBV5-6

CDR3 DNA: TGTGCCAGCAGTGGGGACACGCAAAGCTATGGCTACACCTTC
CDR3 protein: CASSGDTQSYGYTF
J gene: TRBJ1-2
clone size: -
D gene: -
V gene: TRBV2